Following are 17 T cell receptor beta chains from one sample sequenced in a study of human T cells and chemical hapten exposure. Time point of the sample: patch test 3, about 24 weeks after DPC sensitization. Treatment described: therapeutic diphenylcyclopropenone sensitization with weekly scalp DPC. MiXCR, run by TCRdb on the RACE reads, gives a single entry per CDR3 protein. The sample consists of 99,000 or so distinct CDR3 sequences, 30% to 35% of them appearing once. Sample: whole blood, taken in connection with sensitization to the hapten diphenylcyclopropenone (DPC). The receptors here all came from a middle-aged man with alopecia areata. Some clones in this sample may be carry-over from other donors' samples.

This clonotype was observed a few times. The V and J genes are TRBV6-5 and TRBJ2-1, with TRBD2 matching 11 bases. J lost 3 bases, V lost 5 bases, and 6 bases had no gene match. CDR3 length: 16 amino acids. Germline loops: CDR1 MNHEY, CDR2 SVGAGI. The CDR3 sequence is CASSKLAGGHYNEQFF. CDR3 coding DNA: TGTGCCAGCAGTAAATTAGCGGGAGGGCACTACAATGAGCAGTTCTTC.

The CDR3 is CSVEGPGGPREQYF. The DNA for the CDR3 is TGCAGCGTTGAAGGGCCGGGAGGGCCGCGCGAGCAGTACTTC. The V and J genes are TRBV29-1 and TRBJ2-7; 8 bases agree with TRBD2. This CDR3 has 14 residues. The V gene's germline CDR1 is SQVTM and CDR2 ANQGSEA. The V gene end was trimmed by 1 base and the J gene end by 6 bases; junction bases not matched to a gene: 8.

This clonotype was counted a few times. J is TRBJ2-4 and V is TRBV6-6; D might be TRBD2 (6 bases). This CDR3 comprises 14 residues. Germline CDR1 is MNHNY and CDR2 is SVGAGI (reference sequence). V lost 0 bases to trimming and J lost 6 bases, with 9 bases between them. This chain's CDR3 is CASSYSEGGNIQYF. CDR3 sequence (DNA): TGTGCCAGCAGTTACTCAGAGGGAGGAAACATTCAGTACTTC.

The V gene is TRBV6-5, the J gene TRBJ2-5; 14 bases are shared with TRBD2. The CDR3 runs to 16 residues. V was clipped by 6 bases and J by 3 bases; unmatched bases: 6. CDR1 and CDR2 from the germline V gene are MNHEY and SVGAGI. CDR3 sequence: CASRFTGLAGEETQYF. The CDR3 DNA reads TGTGCCAGCAGATTCACGGGACTAGCGGGAGAAGAGACCCAGTACTTC.

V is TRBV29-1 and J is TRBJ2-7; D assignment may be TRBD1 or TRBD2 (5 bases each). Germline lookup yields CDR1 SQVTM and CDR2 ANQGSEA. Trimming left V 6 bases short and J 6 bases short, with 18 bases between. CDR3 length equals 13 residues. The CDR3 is CSVDASYGGEQYF. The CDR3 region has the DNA TGCAGCGTCGACGCGTCGTATGGGGGCGAGCAGTACTTC.

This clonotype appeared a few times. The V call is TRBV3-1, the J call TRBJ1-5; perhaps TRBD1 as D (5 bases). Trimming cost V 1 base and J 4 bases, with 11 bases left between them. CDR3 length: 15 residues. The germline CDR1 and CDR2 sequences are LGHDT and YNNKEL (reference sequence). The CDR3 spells CASSQVSGTNQPQHF. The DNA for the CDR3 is TGTGCCAGCAGCCAAGTTTCAGGGACGAATCAGCCCCAGCATTTT.

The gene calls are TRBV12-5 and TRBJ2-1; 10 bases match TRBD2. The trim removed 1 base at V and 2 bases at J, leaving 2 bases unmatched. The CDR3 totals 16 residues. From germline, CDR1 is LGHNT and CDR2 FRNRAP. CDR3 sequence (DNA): TGTGCTAGTGGTTTGGAAGCGGGAGGGCCCTACAATGAGCAGTTCTTC. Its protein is CASGLEAGGPYNEQFF.

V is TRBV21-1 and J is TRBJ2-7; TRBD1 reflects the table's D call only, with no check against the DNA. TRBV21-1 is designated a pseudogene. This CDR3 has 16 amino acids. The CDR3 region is CASSKRGPRTHYEQYV. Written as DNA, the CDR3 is TGTGCCAGCAGCAAAAGGGGTCCGAGGACCCACTACGAGCAGTACGTC.

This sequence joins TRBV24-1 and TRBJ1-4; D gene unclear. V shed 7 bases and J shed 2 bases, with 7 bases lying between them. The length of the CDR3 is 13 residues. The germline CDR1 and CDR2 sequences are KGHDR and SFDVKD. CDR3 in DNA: TGTGCCACCAGCGCGTCCACTAATGAAAAACTGTTTTTT. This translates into CATSASTNEKLFF.

Here the CDR3 reads CASSSTSSSGRTQYF. The CDR3 region has the DNA TGTGCCAGCAGTTCCACGTCGTCTAGCGGGAGAACGCAGTATTTT. J is TRBJ2-3 and V is TRBV6-2 or TRBV6-3, with 10 positions matching TRBD2. The CDR3 runs 15 residues. V lost 4 bases and J lost 9; bases outside the gene matches: 10. Germline-derived CDR1 and CDR2 are MNHEY and SVGEGT.

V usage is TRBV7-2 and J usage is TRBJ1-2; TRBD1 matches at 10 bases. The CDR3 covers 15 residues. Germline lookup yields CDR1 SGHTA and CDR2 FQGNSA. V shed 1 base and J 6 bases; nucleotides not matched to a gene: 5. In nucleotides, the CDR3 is TGTGCCAGCAGCTTAGGGGACAGGGGTTTGGATGGCTACACCTTC. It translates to CASSLGDRGLDGYTF.

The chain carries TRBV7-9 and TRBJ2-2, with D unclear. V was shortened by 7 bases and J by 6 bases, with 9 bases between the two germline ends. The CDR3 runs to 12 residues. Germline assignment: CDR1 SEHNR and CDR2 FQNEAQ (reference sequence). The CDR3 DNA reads TGTGCCAGCACCGCTGCCGCCGGGGAGCTGTTTTTT. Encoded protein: CASTAAAGELFF.

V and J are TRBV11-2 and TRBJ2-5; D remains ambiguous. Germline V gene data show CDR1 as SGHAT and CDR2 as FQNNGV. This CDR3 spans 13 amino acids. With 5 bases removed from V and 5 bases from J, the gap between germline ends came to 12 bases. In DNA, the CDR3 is TGTGCCAGCAGCCCGAGTGTTTTCGAGACCCAGTACTTC. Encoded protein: CASSPSVFETQYF.

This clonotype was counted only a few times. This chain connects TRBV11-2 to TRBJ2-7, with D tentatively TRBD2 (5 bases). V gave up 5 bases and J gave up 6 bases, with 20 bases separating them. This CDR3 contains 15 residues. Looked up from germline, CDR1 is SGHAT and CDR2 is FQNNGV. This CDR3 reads CASSPFGDSALEQYF. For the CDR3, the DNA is TGTGCCAGCAGCCCCTTCGGGGATTCAGCCCTCGAGCAGTACTTC.

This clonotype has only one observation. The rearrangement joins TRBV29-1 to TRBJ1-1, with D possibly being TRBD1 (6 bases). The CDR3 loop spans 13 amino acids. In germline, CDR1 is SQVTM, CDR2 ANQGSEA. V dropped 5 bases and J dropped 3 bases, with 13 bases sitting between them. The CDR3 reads CSVQRGIDTEAFF. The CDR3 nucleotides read TGCAGCGTTCAAAGGGGGATTGACACTGAAGCTTTCTTT.

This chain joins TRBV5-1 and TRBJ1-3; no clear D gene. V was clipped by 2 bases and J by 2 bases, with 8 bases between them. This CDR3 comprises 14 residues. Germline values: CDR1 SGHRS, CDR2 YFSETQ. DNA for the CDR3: TGCGCCAGCAGCTTTACCGGCGCTGGAAACACCATATATTTT. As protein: CASSFTGAGNTIYF.

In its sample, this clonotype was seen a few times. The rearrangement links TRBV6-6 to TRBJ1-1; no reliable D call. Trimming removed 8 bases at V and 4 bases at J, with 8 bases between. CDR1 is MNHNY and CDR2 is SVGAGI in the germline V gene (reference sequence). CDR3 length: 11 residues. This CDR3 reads CASGIFTEAFF. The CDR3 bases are TGTGCCAGCGGGATATTCACTGAAGCTTTCTTT.